The 5 T cell receptor beta chains below all came from one sample that was sequenced in a study of cytomegalovirus exposure and HLA in healthy donors. The PCR was carried out with 60 Vbeta primers and 13 Jbeta primers. The method was immunoSEQ multiplex PCR; TCRdb's version includes in-frame clones alone and lacks a portion of them. In the table there are 150,000 to 200,000 clones, around 80% of which are singletons. The sequencing input was PBMCs. Receptors were obtained from a man aged 18-30 years in good health and CMV-seronegative.

The genes are TRBV11-2 and TRBJ2-7, with 7 bases fitting TRBD1. This CDR3 is built from 15 residues. The V gene's germline CDR1 is SGHAT and CDR2 FQNNGV. V gave up 1 base and J gave up 3 bases; unmatched junction bases: 6. The CDR3 bases are TGTGCCAGCAGCTTAGTGTTAGACAGGGTCTACGAGCAGTACTTC. Translating it yields CASSLVLDRVYEQYF.

The rearrangement links TRBV7-9 to TRBJ2-1; 8 bases agree with TRBD1. V lost 6 bases, J lost 3 bases, and 1 base stayed unmatched. CDR1 is SEHNR and CDR2 is FQNEAQ in the germline V gene (reference sequence). This CDR3 is 13 amino acids long. CDR3 nucleotide sequence: TGTGCCAGCAGGGGGACAGGCTACAATGAGCAGTTCTTC. Translating gives CASRGTGYNEQFF.

The rearrangement joins TRBV4-1 to TRBJ2-1, with TRBD2 matching over 10 bases. Germline V CDR1 and CDR2: MGHRA, YSYEKL. The CDR3 runs to 16 residues. Unmatched junction bases numbered 9, after V lost 1 base and J lost 9 bases. The CDR3 loop reads CASSQGGLAGASEQFF. CDR3 nucleotide sequence: TGCGCCAGCAGCCAAGGAGGGCTAGCGGGAGCGAGTGAGCAGTTCTTC.

The chain combines TRBV5-1 with TRBJ2-5; 10 bases are a match to TRBD1. The CDR3 sequence is 14 residues long. Trimming took 4 bases from V and 5 from J; bases not matched to a gene: 5. Germline V gene data show CDR1 as SGHRS and CDR2 as YFSETQ. The CDR3 reads CASSPGQGGETQYF. CDR3 coding DNA: TGCGCCAGCAGCCCAGGACAGGGGGGGGAGACCCAGTACTTC.

The rearrangement links TRBV30 to TRBJ2-1; the D gene is possibly TRBD1 (5 bases). Between the trimmed V and J ends, which lost 5 bases and 7 bases, there was a span of 9 bases. The CDR3 has 11 amino acids. Germline V gene data show CDR1 as GTSNPN and CDR2 as SVGIG (reference sequence). The CDR3 DNA is TGTGCCTGGGAAAGGGGAAATGAGCAGTTCTTC. Translation: CAWERGNEQFF. Supplemented by reference TRBV30 and TRBJ2-1, the full variable domain reads SQTIHQWPATLVQPVGSPLSLECTVEGTSNPNLYWYRQAAGRGLQLLFYSVGIGQISSEVPQNLSASRPQDRQFILSSKKLLLSDSGFYLCAWERGNEQFFGPGTRLTVL.